This is a list of T cell receptor beta chains from one sample in a study of blood T cell repertoires in COVID-19. Method: immunoSEQ multiplex PCR; TCRdb's copy keeps in-frame clones and lacks some. The sample lists some 240,000 clones, around 82% occurring once. The sequencing sample was made of peripheral blood. Source of these receptors: a human donor in a cohort sampled during active COVID-19. The CDR3 runs from the conserved cysteine through the conserved F or W. Each record gives: CDR3 DNA, CDR3 protein, clone size, V gene, J gene, D gene. A D gene is named only where the DNA matches it firmly. Only part of the rows carry a size: once, few, many, or a class if the clone is expanded.

CDR3nt: TGTGCCAGCACTCCAACTTCCACCGGGGTCCTACGTAGCTACACCTTC; CDR3aa: CASTPTSTGVLRSYTF; abundance: few; v_gene: TRBV5-5; j_gene: TRBJ1-2; d_gene: NA
CDR3nt: TGTGCCAGTAGTATAGGCCTCCGGTACGAGCAGTACTTC; CDR3aa: CASSIGLRYEQYF; abundance: NA; v_gene: TRBV19; j_gene: TRBJ2-7; d_gene: NA
CDR3nt: TGTGCCAGCAGCCCCAGGGGGAGCTCCTACGAGCAGTACTTC; CDR3aa: CASSPRGSSYEQYF; abundance: NA; v_gene: TRBV4-2; j_gene: TRBJ2-7; d_gene: TRBD1
CDR3nt: TGTGCCAGCAGCGTAGCTACACTAGCGGGGGGTTACAATGAGCAGTTCTTC; CDR3aa: CASSVATLAGGYNEQFF; abundance: NA; v_gene: TRBV9; j_gene: TRBJ2-1; d_gene: TRBD2
CDR3nt: TGTGCCACCAGGCAGGGGGCGCAAAACACCGGGGAGCTGTTTTTT; CDR3aa: CATRQGAQNTGELFF; abundance: NA; v_gene: TRBV10-3; j_gene: TRBJ2-2; d_gene: TRBD1
CDR3nt: TGTGCCATCAGATCTAGCGGGAGAACAGATACGCAGTATTTT; CDR3aa: CAIRSSGRTDTQYF; abundance: NA; v_gene: TRBV10-3; j_gene: TRBJ2-3; d_gene: TRBD2
CDR3nt: TGTGCCAGCAGCTCAAGACAGGGGGGAAGCACTGAAGCTTTCTTT; CDR3aa: CASSSRQGGSTEAFF; abundance: NA; v_gene: TRBV11-2; j_gene: TRBJ1-1; d_gene: TRBD1
CDR3nt: TGTGCTAGCAGCTTGGAGGGAAAGAGCACAGATACGCAGTATTTT; CDR3aa: CASSLEGKSTDTQYF; abundance: NA; v_gene: TRBV7-7; j_gene: TRBJ2-3; d_gene: NA
CDR3nt: TGTGCCAGCAGCCAAGCCACGACAGGGGGTCACGGGGAGCTGTTTTTT; CDR3aa: CASSQATTGGHGELFF; abundance: NA; v_gene: TRBV4-2; j_gene: TRBJ2-2; d_gene: TRBD1
CDR3nt: TGCGCCAGCAGCCAGCTGGGCGCCCCGGAGACCCAGTACTTC; CDR3aa: CASSQLGAPETQYF; abundance: NA; v_gene: TRBV5-1; j_gene: TRBJ2-5; d_gene: NA
CDR3nt: TGTGCCAGCTCACCACCGGCAGGGATCTACGAGCAGTACTTC; CDR3aa: CASSPPAGIYEQYF; abundance: NA; v_gene: TRBV18; j_gene: TRBJ2-7; d_gene: NA
CDR3nt: TGTGCCAGCAGTGAATCCCCCGGGGGGCCAGAAGAGCAGTACTTC; CDR3aa: CASSESPGGPEEQYF; abundance: NA; v_gene: TRBV25-1; j_gene: TRBJ2-7; d_gene: NA